Below are 21 T cell receptor beta chains sequenced from a single sample in a study of graft-versus-host responses after intestinal transplantation. Antigen specificity for these receptors is unknown. The repertoire was sequenced with immunoSEQ multiplex PCR; TCRdb's copy has only in-frame clones and lacks some. The sample carries tens of thousands of clones, 85% to 95% recorded once. Source: unstimulated CD8+ T cells sorted from spleen or lymph node cells, taken before intestinal transplant. The receptors were gathered from a human donor who received an intestinal transplant.

V gene TRBV30 combines with J gene TRBJ2-1; the D gene is possibly TRBD2 (6 bases). CDR1 is GTSNPN and CDR2 is SVGIG in the germline V gene (reference sequence). The CDR3 spans 14 residues. V gave up 6 bases and J gave up 3 bases, with 15 bases separating them. CDR3 nucleotides: TGTGCCTGCCCCATCCGGGGGTTCTACAATGAGCAGTTCTTC. The encoded protein is CACPIRGFYNEQFF.

The gene calls are TRBV11-2 and TRBJ2-1; 8 positions match TRBD2. The CDR3 has 19 residues. Trimming at V came to 5 bases and at J to 7 bases, leaving 22 bases not matched to a gene. From germline, CDR1 is SGHAT and CDR2 FQNNGV. The DNA of the CDR3 is TGTGCCAGCAGCCCGACACGGATGTCAGCGGGAGTGTGGGGTAATGAGCAGTTCTTC. It encodes CASSPTRMSAGVWGNEQFF.

The rearrangement uses TRBV19 and TRBJ1-2; 9 bases are a match to TRBD1. With V trimmed by 5 bases and J by 2 bases, 6 bases remained unmatched. The CDR3 totals 15 residues. Looked up from germline, CDR1 is LNHDA and CDR2 is SQIVND (reference sequence). CDR3 region: CASSPRQGVNYGYTF. CDR3 DNA sequence: TGTGCCAGTAGTCCAAGACAGGGGGTGAACTATGGCTACACCTTC.

The rearrangement joins TRBV30 to TRBJ1-2; weak D call: TRBD1 (6 bases). The CDR3 contains 13 residues. The germline gives CDR1 GTSNPN, CDR2 SVGIG (reference sequence). Trimming left V 0 bases short and J 10 bases short, with 15 bases between. CDR3 in DNA: TGTGCCTGGAGTGTAGGCACAGGGCATGTCTACACCTTC. It yields the protein CAWSVGTGHVYTF.

CDR3 protein: CASSQGTSWGGGAYNEQFF. The CDR3 DNA reads TGCGCCAGCAGCCAAGGCACTTCTTGGGGGGGAGGGGCCTACAATGAGCAGTTCTTC. J is TRBJ2-1 and V is TRBV4-1, with 7 nucleotides matching TRBD2. CDR1 MGHRA and CDR2 YSYEKL come from the germline V gene. J was trimmed by 2 bases and V by 1 base; bases with no gene match: 14. The CDR3 spans 19 residues.

The rearrangement links TRBV7-2 to TRBJ2-3; no firm D call. V lost 6 bases and J 0 bases, leaving 10 bases between the germline ends. Germline V lookup: CDR1 SGHTA, CDR2 FQGNSA. The CDR3 is 14 residues long. The CDR3 loop is CASRTAASTDTQYF. The CDR3 nucleotides read TGTGCCAGCAGAACAGCTGCTAGCACAGATACGCAGTATTTT. The full variable domain, completed using reference TRBV7-2 and TRBJ2-3, is GAGVSQSPSNKVTEKGKDVELRCDPISGHTALYWYRQSLGQGLEFLIYFQGNSAPDKSGLPSDRFSAERTGGSVSTLTIQRTQQEDSAVYLCASRTAASTDTQYFGPGTRLTVL.

The chain couples TRBV6-1 to TRBJ1-6, with D maybe TRBD1 (6 bases). CDR1 MNHNS and CDR2 SASEGT come from the germline V gene. The V end was cut by 3 bases, the J end by 0 bases, with 15 bases between. The CDR3 extends over 18 amino acids. The CDR3: CASSDLRDTSSYNSPLHF. The CDR3 DNA reads TGTGCCAGCAGTGATCTCCGGGACACAAGCTCCTATAATTCACCCCTCCACTTT.

The chain joins TRBV11-2 to TRBJ1-6, with D maybe TRBD1 (5 bases). CDR3 length: 13 residues. Germline V lookup: CDR1 SGHAT, CDR2 FQNNGV. The V end was cut by 5 bases, the J end by 9 bases, with 11 bases between. The CDR3 here is CASSTLGASPLHF. The CDR3 region has the DNA TGTGCCAGCAGCACCCTAGGGGCTTCACCCCTCCACTTT.

The chain links TRBV6-5 to TRBJ2-7, with D possibly being TRBD1 (5 bases). The V end was cut by 2 bases, the J end by 2 bases, with 13 bases between. There are 15 residues in the CDR3. Germline lookup yields CDR1 MNHEY and CDR2 SVGAGI. CDR3 sequence (DNA): TGTGCCAGCAGTTACGCGGACAAGACCACCTACGAGCAGTACTTC. Translation gives CASSYADKTTYEQYF.

This clone appeared once. V is TRBV5-6 and J is TRBJ2-1, with D unresolved. The CDR3 spans 12 residues. Germline V gene lookup returns CDR1 SGHDT and CDR2 YYEEEE. Trimming pared 2 bases from V and 10 bases from J, leaving 10 bases between. CDR3 residues: CASSFQEPEQFF. In DNA form, the CDR3 reads TGTGCCAGCAGCTTCCAGGAACCGGAGCAGTTCTTC.

This clone was detected once. The V and J genes are TRBV7-9 and TRBJ2-7, with TRBD1 matching over 10 bases. Germline lookup yields CDR1 SEHNR and CDR2 FQNEAQ (reference sequence). Trimming cost V 2 bases and J 4 bases; bases outside gene matches: 14. The CDR3 covers 18 residues. CDR3 sequence reads: CASSLTGLGTGVLYEQYF. CDR3 bases: TGTGCCAGCAGCTTAACAGGTCTCGGGACAGGGGTGTTATACGAGCAGTACTTC.

This chain uses TRBV7-8 with TRBJ2-7; TRBD2 might be the D (5 bases). The CDR3 sequence is 15 residues long. Trimming stripped 5 bases from V and 1 base from J, with 15 bases between. Germline V gene lookup returns CDR1 SGHVS and CDR2 FQNEAQ. CDR3 in amino acids: CASSTTEPGSYEQYF. For the CDR3, the DNA is TGTGCCAGCAGCACCACAGAGCCGGGGTCCTACGAGCAGTACTTC.

V usage is TRBV19 and J usage is TRBJ1-6; no firm D call. V lost 6 bases and J 2 bases, leaving 11 bases between the germline ends. Germline V gene sequence: CDR1 LNHDA, CDR2 SQIVND (reference sequence). The CDR3 sequence is 15 residues long. The CDR3 bases are TGTGCCAGTAGAATGGCAGAACCCTATAATTCACCCCTCCACTTT. Its translation: CASRMAEPYNSPLHF.

The gene calls are TRBV25-1 and TRBJ1-1; D is uncertain. The germline CDR1 and CDR2 sequences are MGHDK and SYGVNS. CDR3 length equals 13 residues. Deletions cut 1 base from V and 4 bases from J, with 7 bases between. The CDR3 DNA follows: TGTGCCAGCAGTGAATTTGCGAGCACTGAAGCTTTCTTT. It yields the protein CASSEFASTEAFF.

The genes are TRBV9 and TRBJ1-1, with 8 bases that match TRBD1. The CDR3 has 15 amino acids. Germline V gives CDR1 SGDLS, CDR2 YYNGEE. The J segment lost 8 bases and the V segment lost 3 bases, leaving 12 bases of the junction unmatched. The CDR3 region has the DNA TGTGCCAGCAGCGGGGACAGGCTGCCGGGCGGGGAAGCTTTCTTT. It specifies CASSGDRLPGGEAFF.

CDR3 sequence reads: CASSYSGLAGWNEQFF. DNA of the CDR3: TGTGCCAGCAGTTACTCGGGGCTAGCGGGGTGGAATGAGCAGTTCTTC. The chain combines TRBV6-5 with TRBJ2-1; 9 bases agree with TRBD2. Looked up from germline, CDR1 is MNHEY and CDR2 is SVGAGI. V shed 0 bases, J shed 7 bases, and the junction held 7 bases outside the gene matches. There are 16 residues in the CDR3.

The chain recombines TRBV10-1 with TRBJ2-3, with 7 bases lining up with TRBD2. With 3 bases clipped from V and 4 bases from J, the junction kept 13 bases outside the gene matches. The CDR3 runs 17 residues. Germline CDR1 is WNHNN and CDR2 is SYGVQD (reference sequence). The CDR3 coding sequence is TGCGCCAGCAGTGAAGGACTAGTCGCGGGAGCCTCAGATACGCAGTATTTT. Its protein is CASSEGLVAGASDTQYF.

J is TRBJ2-2 and V is TRBV5-1; perhaps TRBD1 as D (5 bases). The CDR3 is 15 amino acids. From germline, CDR1 is SGHRS and CDR2 YFSETQ. Deletions cut 0 bases from V and 3 bases from J, with 9 bases between. Written as DNA, the CDR3 is TGCGCCAGCAGCTTGGGCAGGGAAGACACCGGGGAGCTGTTTTTT. Encoded protein: CASSLGREDTGELFF.

The chain recombines TRBV7-9 with TRBJ2-3; TRBD1 aligns across 9 bases. The CDR3 runs to 15 residues. V was pared by 3 bases and J by 2 bases, with 3 bases of the junction left unmatched. Germline CDR1 reads SEHNR; CDR2 reads FQNEAQ (reference sequence). The CDR3 DNA is TGTGCCAGCAGCTTCGGGACAGGGCCCACAGATACGCAGTATTTT. This codes for CASSFGTGPTDTQYF.

The rearrangement links TRBV10-2 to TRBJ2-7; D possibly corresponds to TRBD2 (5 bases). Trimming pared 3 bases from V and 5 bases from J, leaving 11 bases between. From germline, CDR1 is WSHSY and CDR2 SAAADI. CDR3 size: 13 residues. The CDR3 region has the DNA TGCGCCAGCAGTGATTTAGGGAGTGACGAGCAGTACTTC. Translating it yields CASSDLGSDEQYF.

The rearrangement links TRBV19 to TRBJ1-1; D is ambiguous. Germline CDR1 and CDR2: LNHDA and SQIVND (reference sequence). This CDR3 has 16 amino acids. Trimming pared 7 bases from V and 0 bases from J, leaving 18 bases between. CDR3 in amino acids: CASTFSGGVMNTEAFF. The CDR3 bases are TGTGCCAGTACCTTTAGCGGCGGGGTCATGAACACTGAAGCTTTCTTT.